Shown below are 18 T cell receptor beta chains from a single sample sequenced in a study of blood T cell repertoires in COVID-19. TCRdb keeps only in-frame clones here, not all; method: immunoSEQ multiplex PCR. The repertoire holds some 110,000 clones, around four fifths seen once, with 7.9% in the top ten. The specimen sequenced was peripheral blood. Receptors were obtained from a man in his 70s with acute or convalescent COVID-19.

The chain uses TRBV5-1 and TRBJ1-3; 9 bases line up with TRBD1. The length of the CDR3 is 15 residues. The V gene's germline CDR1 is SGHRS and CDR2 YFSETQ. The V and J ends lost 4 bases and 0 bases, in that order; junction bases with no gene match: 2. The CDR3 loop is CASSLQGASGNTIYF. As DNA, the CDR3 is TGCGCCAGCAGCCTACAGGGGGCCTCTGGAAACACCATATATTTT.

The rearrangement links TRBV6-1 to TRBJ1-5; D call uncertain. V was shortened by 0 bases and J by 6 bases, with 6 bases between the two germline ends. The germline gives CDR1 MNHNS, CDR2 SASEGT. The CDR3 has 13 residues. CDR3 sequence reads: CASSEAEVQPQHF. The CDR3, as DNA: TGTGCCAGCAGTGAAGCGGAGGTTCAGCCCCAGCATTTT.

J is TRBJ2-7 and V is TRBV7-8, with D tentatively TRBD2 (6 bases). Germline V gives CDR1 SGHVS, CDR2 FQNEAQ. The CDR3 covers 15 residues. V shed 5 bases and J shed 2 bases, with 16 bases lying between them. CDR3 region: CASSQLNGSPYEQYF. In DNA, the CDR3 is TGTGCCAGCAGCCAACTGAACGGGAGCCCCTACGAGCAGTACTTC. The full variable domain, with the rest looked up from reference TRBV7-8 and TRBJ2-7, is GAGVSQSPRYKVAKRGQDVALRCDPISGHVSLFWYQQALGQGPEFLTYFQNEAQLDKSGLPSDRFFAERPEGSVSTLKIQRTQQEDSAVYLCASSQLNGSPYEQYFGPGTRLTVT.

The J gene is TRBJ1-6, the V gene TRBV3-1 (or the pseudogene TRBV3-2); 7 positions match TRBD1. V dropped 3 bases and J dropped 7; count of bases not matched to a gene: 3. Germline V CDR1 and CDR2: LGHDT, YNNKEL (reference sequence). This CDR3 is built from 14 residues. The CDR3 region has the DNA TGTGCCAGCAGCCAGAGGACAGGCAATTCACCCCTCCACTTT. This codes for CASSQRTGNSPLHF.

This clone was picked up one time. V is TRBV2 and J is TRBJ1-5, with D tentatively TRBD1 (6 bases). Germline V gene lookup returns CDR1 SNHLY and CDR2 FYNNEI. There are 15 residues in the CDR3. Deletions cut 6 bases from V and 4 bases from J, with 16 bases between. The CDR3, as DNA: TGTGCCAGCAGCCAACTCGGGACATTAAATCAGCCCCAGCATTTT. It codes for CASSQLGTLNQPQHF.

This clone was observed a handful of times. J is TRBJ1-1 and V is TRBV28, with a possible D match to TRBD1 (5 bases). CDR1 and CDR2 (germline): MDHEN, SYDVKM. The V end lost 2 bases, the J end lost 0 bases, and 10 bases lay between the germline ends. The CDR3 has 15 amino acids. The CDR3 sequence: CASSLSRQLNTEAFF. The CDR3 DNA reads TGTGCCAGCAGTTTAAGTCGACAGCTGAACACTGAAGCTTTCTTT.

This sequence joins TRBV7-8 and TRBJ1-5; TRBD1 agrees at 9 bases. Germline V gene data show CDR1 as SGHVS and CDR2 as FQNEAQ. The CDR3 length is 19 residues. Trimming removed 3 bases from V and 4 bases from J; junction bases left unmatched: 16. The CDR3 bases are TGTGCCAGCAGCTTTGTTCCGGGACAGGGAGGAGGTAGTAATCAGCCCCAGCATTTT. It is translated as CASSFVPGQGGGSNQPQHF.

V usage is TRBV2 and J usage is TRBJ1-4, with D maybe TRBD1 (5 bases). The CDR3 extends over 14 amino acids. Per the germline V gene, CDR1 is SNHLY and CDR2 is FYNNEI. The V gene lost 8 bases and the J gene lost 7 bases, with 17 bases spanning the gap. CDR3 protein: CASSLAGVVEKLFF. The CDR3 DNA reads TGTGCCAGCTCACTGGCGGGGGTAGTTGAAAAACTGTTTTTT.

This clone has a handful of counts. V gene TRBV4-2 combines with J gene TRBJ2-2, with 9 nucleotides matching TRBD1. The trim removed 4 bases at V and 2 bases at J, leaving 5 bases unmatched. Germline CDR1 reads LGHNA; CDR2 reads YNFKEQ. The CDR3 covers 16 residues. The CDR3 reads CASSLGTGSNTGELFF. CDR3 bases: TGTGCCAGCAGCCTCGGGACAGGGAGCAACACCGGGGAGCTGTTTTTT.

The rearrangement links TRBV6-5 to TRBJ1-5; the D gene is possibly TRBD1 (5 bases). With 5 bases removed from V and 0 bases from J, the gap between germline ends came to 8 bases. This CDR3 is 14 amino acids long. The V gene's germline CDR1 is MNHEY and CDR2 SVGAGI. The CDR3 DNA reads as TGTGCCAGCAGTCCACAGGATAGCAATCAGCCCCAGCATTTT. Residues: CASSPQDSNQPQHF.

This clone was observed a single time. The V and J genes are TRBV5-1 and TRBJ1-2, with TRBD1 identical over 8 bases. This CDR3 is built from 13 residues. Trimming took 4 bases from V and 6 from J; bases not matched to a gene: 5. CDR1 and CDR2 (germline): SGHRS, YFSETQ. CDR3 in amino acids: CASSPGQGDGYTF. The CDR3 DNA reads TGCGCCAGCAGCCCCGGACAGGGTGATGGCTACACCTTC.

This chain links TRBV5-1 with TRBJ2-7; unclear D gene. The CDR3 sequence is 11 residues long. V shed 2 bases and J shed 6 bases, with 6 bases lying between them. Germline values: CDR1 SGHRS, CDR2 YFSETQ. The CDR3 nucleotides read TGCGCCAGCAGCTTCCAGCGCGAGCAGTACTTC. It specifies CASSFQREQYF.

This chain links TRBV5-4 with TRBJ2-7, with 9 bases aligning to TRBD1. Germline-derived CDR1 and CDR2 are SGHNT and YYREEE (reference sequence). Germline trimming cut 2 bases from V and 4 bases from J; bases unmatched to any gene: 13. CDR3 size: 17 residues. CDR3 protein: CASSLATGTGFWYEQYF. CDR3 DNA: TGTGCCAGCAGCTTAGCGACCGGGACAGGGTTTTGGTACGAGCAGTACTTC.

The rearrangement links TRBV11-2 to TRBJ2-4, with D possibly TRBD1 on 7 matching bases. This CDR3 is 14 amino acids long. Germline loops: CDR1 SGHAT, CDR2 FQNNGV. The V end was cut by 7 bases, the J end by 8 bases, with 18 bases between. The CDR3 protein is CASTPTAGGYIQYF. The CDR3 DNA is TGTGCCAGCACCCCAACGGCAGGGGGGTACATTCAGTACTTC.

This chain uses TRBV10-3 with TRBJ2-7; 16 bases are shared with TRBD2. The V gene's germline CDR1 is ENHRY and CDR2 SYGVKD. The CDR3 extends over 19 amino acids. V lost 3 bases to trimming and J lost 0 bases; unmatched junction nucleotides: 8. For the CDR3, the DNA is TGTGCCATCAGTGATGCTAAGGGACTAGCGGGGGGGAGCTCCTACGAGCAGTACTTC. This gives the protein CAISDAKGLAGGSSYEQYF.

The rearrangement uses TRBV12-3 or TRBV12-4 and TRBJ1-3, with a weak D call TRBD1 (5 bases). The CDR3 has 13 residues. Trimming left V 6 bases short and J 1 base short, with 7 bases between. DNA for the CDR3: TGTGCCAGCAGGGCAGGGTCTGGAAACACCATATATTTT. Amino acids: CASRAGSGNTIYF.

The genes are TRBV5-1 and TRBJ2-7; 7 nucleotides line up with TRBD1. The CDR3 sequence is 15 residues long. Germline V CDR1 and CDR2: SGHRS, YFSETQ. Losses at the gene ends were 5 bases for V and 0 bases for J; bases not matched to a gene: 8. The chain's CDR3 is CASSQSGGPSYEQYF. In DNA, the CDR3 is TGCGCCAGCAGTCAATCAGGGGGTCCCTCCTACGAGCAGTACTTC.

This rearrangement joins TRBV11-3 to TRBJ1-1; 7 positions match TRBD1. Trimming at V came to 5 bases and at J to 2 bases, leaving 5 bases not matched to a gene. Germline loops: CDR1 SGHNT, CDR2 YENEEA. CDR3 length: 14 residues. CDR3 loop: CASSRGTDNTEAFF. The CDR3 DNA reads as TGTGCCAGCAGCCGCGGGACAGACAACACTGAAGCTTTCTTT.